What follows are 30 T cell receptor beta chains derived from one specimen sequenced in a study of blood T cell repertoires in COVID-19. Libraries were prepared by immunoSEQ multiplex PCR; TCRdb keeps only in-frame clonotypes and omits some of them. The sample holds under 200,000 clones, 70% to 90% seen once. The sequencing sample was made of peripheral blood. These receptors originate from a man aged 55-75 years with active or convalescent COVID-19.

The chain links TRBV2 to TRBJ2-5; 7 nucleotides agree with TRBD1. V lost 5 bases and J lost 5; bases outside the gene matches: 11. The CDR3 loop spans 15 amino acids. The germline V gene has CDR1 SNHLY and CDR2 FYNNEI. The CDR3 spells CASSPVLGGEETQYF. The CDR3 bases are TGTGCCAGCAGTCCCGTGTTAGGGGGCGAGGAGACCCAGTACTTC.

The V call is TRBV5-1, the J call TRBJ1-2, with 7 bases that match TRBD1. The CDR3 runs 16 residues. Germline V CDR1 and CDR2: SGHRS, YFSETQ. Unmatched junction bases numbered 13, after V lost 4 bases and J lost 4 bases. This CDR3 is CASSARDSLLSYGYTF. The CDR3 nucleotides are TGCGCCAGCAGCGCAAGGGACAGCCTCCTTAGCTATGGCTACACCTTC. Full variable domain (remainder filled in from reference TRBV5-1 and TRBJ1-2): KAGVTQTPRYLIKTRGQQVTLSCSPISGHRSVSWYQQTPGQGLQFLFEYFSETQRNKGNFPGRFSGRQFSNSRSEMNVSTLELGDSALYLCASSARDSLLSYGYTFGSGTRLTVV.

This clone was observed a handful of times. The rearrangement joins TRBV7-8 to TRBJ1-6; a weak D match, TRBD1 (5 bases). V was cut by 2 bases and J by 5 bases, with 7 bases left in between. The germline gives CDR1 SGHVS, CDR2 FQNEAQ. This CDR3 spans 14 amino acids. The CDR3 is CASSLTGDNSPLHF. The CDR3 bases are TGTGCCAGCAGCTTAACGGGGGATAATTCACCCCTCCACTTT.

The chain employs TRBV4-1 and TRBJ2-5, with 10 positions matching TRBD1. Germline V CDR1 and CDR2: MGHRA, YSYEKL. The V and J ends lost 1 base and 3 bases, in that order; junction bases with no gene match: 5. The CDR3 has 16 amino acids. CDR3 DNA sequence: TGCGCCAGCAGCCAAGGCGACAGGGGGCGAGAAGAGACCCAGTACTTC. Amino acids: CASSQGDRGREETQYF.

This clone was seen once. The chain recombines TRBV9 with TRBJ2-7; TRBD2 aligns across 10 bases. J was trimmed by 3 bases and V by 0 bases; bases with no gene match: 0. This CDR3 has 14 residues. Germline lookup yields CDR1 SGDLS and CDR2 YYNGEE. DNA of the CDR3: TGTGCCAGCAGCGTAGTAGCGGGGGGCTACGAGCAGTACTTC. This codes for CASSVVAGGYEQYF.

The rearrangement uses TRBV5-1 and TRBJ1-6, with TRBD1 matching 10 bases. CDR3 length: 14 residues. CDR1 is SGHRS and CDR2 is YFSETQ in the germline V gene. J was trimmed by 9 bases and V by 4 bases; bases with no gene match: 4. The CDR3 protein is CASSPDRGSSPLHF. In nucleotides, the CDR3 is TGCGCCAGCAGCCCGGACAGGGGGTCTTCACCCCTCCACTTT.

CDR3 region: CASTPSGNTIYF. CDR3 sequence (DNA): TGTGCCAGTACCCCTTCTGGAAACACCATATATTTT. This rearrangement joins TRBV19 to TRBJ1-3; unclear D gene. The CDR3 totals 12 residues. Germline V gene data show CDR1 as LNHDA and CDR2 as SQIVND (reference sequence). Trimming left V 7 bases short and J 1 base short, with 5 bases between.

The chain is built from TRBV9 and TRBJ1-1, with D unresolved. The V and J ends lost 0 bases and 0 bases respectively, with 6 bases between them. The CDR3 spans 14 residues. Per the germline V gene, CDR1 is SGDLS and CDR2 is YYNGEE. The CDR3 DNA sequence: TGTGCCAGCAGCGTAGGTCCCATGAACACTGAAGCTTTCTTT. This translates into CASSVGPMNTEAFF.

The V gene is TRBV6-4, the J gene TRBJ2-5; D is perhaps TRBD2 (5 bases). V was cut by 7 bases and J by 5 bases, with 14 bases left in between. CDR1 is MRHNA and CDR2 is SNTAGT in the germline V gene. The CDR3 spans 13 residues. DNA of the CDR3: TGTGCCAGCAACGAGTCCGGGGTGGAGACCCAGTACTTC. Encoded protein: CASNESGVETQYF.

This clone appeared once. CDR3 nucleotides: TGTGCCAGCAGCCAAGAACAAGCGGGGGGGAGCACAGATACGCAGTATTTT. Translation: CASSQEQAGGSTDTQYF. The chain is built from TRBV4-2 and TRBJ2-3; 10 positions match TRBD2. Trimming cost V 0 bases and J 0 bases; bases outside gene matches: 3. CDR3 length: 17 residues. Germline V gives CDR1 LGHNA, CDR2 YNFKEQ.

This chain links TRBV5-1 with TRBJ1-6, with 8 positions matching TRBD1. The junction had 5 bases not matched to a gene; V was cut back by 0 bases and J by 9 bases. The CDR3 totals 15 residues. In germline, CDR1 is SGHRS, CDR2 YFSETQ. DNA of the CDR3: TGCGCCAGCAGCTTGGCTCCCAGGGGGCTTTCACCCCTCCACTTT. Translating gives CASSLAPRGLSPLHF.

The chain combines TRBV5-4 with TRBJ2-5; 8 nucleotides match TRBD2. Losses at the gene ends were 2 bases for V and 5 bases for J; bases not matched to a gene: 2. Germline CDR1 reads SGHNT; CDR2 reads YYREEE (reference sequence). CDR3 length: 13 residues. The DNA for the CDR3 is TGTGCCAGCAGCTTCGGCGGGGGGGAGACCCAGTACTTC. Translation gives CASSFGGGETQYF.

This clone was observed a few times. The chain has TRBV28 and TRBJ1-2, with 11 positions matching TRBD1. CDR1 and CDR2 (germline): MDHEN, SYDVKM. The CDR3 has 12 residues. The trim removed 10 bases at V and 4 bases at J, leaving 2 bases unmatched. The CDR3 nucleotides are TGTGCCACCGGACAGGGGGCCTATGGCTACACCTTC. Its translation: CATGQGAYGYTF.

The chain uses TRBV21-1 and TRBJ2-5; TRBD1 reflects the table's D call only, with no check against the DNA. TRBV21-1 counts as a pseudogene. This CDR3 comprises 20 residues. The chain's CDR3 is CASSAQGLEGTGGVGETQYF. Here the CDR3 DNA reads TGTGCCAGCAGCGCCCAAGGGTTAGAAGGGACAGGGGGCGTTGGGGAGACCCAGTACTTC.

The rearrangement joins TRBV9 to TRBJ1-3; 10 bases are a match to TRBD1. V trimming: 4 bases; J trimming: 3 bases; junction bases outside the gene matches: 7. Per the germline V gene, CDR1 is SGDLS and CDR2 is YYNGEE. This CDR3 has 16 amino acids. The CDR3 here is CASSPSTGGGGNTIYF. Here the CDR3 DNA reads TGTGCCAGCAGCCCTTCGACAGGGGGCGGTGGAAACACCATATATTTT.

The chain is built from TRBV15 and TRBJ1-4; D gene ambiguous. V was clipped by 0 bases and J by 12 bases, with 14 bases between them. The germline V gene encodes CDR1 LNHNV and CDR2 YYDKDF (reference sequence). The CDR3 contains 14 residues. CDR3 residues: CATSRDSKVEELFF. DNA of the CDR3: TGTGCCACCAGCAGAGACTCGAAGGTAGAGGAACTGTTTTTT.

This chain uses TRBV5-1 with TRBJ2-7; 8 bases fit TRBD1. The CDR3 totals 14 residues. CDR1 is SGHRS and CDR2 is YFSETQ in the germline V gene. V lost 7 bases, J lost 6 bases, and 12 bases stayed unmatched. In DNA form, the CDR3 reads TGCGCCAGCGGCCAGGGACAGGCTGAGAGCGAGCAGTACTTC. It codes for CASGQGQAESEQYF.

For the CDR3, the DNA is TGTGCCACTATGGGACAGGGAACTTCTGGGGCCAACGTCCTGACTTTC. Residues: CATMGQGTSGANVLTF. The chain employs TRBV19 and TRBJ2-6; the match to TRBD1 covers 9 bases. Germline CDR1 is LNHDA and CDR2 is SQIVND (reference sequence). V lost 10 bases, J lost 1 base, and 8 bases stayed unmatched. The CDR3 consists of 16 residues.

The gene calls are TRBV25-1 and TRBJ1-2; 9 bases are a match to TRBD1. CDR1 MGHDK and CDR2 SYGVNS come from the germline V gene. V trimming: 2 bases; J trimming: 8 bases; junction bases outside the gene matches: 6. This CDR3 has 14 residues. The CDR3 DNA reads as TGTGCCAGCAGTGAAACAGGGGGCGCTAGGGGCTACACCTTC. Amino acids: CASSETGGARGYTF.

V gene TRBV18 combines with J gene TRBJ1-3; D is possibly TRBD1 (6 bases). Germline V CDR1 and CDR2: KGHSH, LQKENI. Trimming shortened V by 6 bases and J by 0 bases, and 18 bases separated the two germline ends. The CDR3 length is 17 residues. CDR3 region: CASSPTGNSLSGNTIYF. In DNA form, the CDR3 reads TGTGCCAGCTCCCCGACAGGAAACTCTCTCTCTGGAAACACCATATATTTT.

The rearrangement joins TRBV4-1 to TRBJ1-6; D is ambiguous. Trimming removed 7 bases from V and 8 bases from J, with 12 bases in between. Germline V lookup: CDR1 MGHRA, CDR2 YSYEKL. CDR3 length: 13 residues. CDR3 sequence (DNA): TGCGCCAGCACCGAACTAGTAGATTCACCCCTCCACTTT. It specifies CASTELVDSPLHF.

The chain carries TRBV27 and TRBJ1-4; the match to TRBD1 covers 7 bases. CDR1 is MNHEY, CDR2 SMNVEV, per germline (reference sequence). The CDR3 contains 14 residues. Trimming removed 6 bases from V and 8 bases from J; junction bases left unmatched: 9. The CDR3 nucleotides read TGTGCCAGCAGACCCACAGGGGTAGGAGAAAAACTGTTTTTT. Translating gives CASRPTGVGEKLFF.

This chain connects TRBV5-4 to TRBJ2-7, with D hard to call. The V and J ends lost 3 bases and 1 base respectively, with 8 bases between them. Germline CDR1 reads SGHNT; CDR2 reads YYREEE (reference sequence). CDR3 length: 13 amino acids. The CDR3 DNA reads as TGTGCCAGCAGCTCCGTAACTTCCTACGAGCAGTACTTC. As protein: CASSSVTSYEQYF.

In its sample, this clone was seen a few times. The CDR3 sequence is CASSQDLTGYSNQPQHF. The CDR3 DNA follows: TGTGCCAGCAGCCAAGATCTGACGGGATATAGCAATCAGCCCCAGCATTTT. This rearrangement joins TRBV4-2 to TRBJ1-5; D call uncertain. The CDR3 extends over 17 amino acids. The V end was cut by 0 bases, the J end by 0 bases, with 12 bases between. CDR1 is LGHNA, CDR2 YNFKEQ, per germline.

The V gene is TRBV7-2, the J gene TRBJ2-5; TRBD2 agrees at 9 bases. The V gene end was trimmed by 1 base and the J gene end by 5 bases; junction bases not matched to a gene: 11. Germline loops: CDR1 SGHTA, CDR2 FQGNSA. There are 17 residues in the CDR3. The CDR3: CASSLVRTSAAGETQYF. The CDR3 DNA follows: TGTGCCAGCAGCTTAGTTCGGACTAGCGCCGCCGGGGAGACCCAGTACTTC. Using reference TRBV7-2 and TRBJ2-5 for the parts outside the CDR3, the full variable domain is GAGVSQSPSNKVTEKGKDVELRCDPISGHTALYWYRQSLGQGLEFLIYFQGNSAPDKSGLPSDRFSAERTGGSVSTLTIQRTQQEDSAVYLCASSLVRTSAAGETQYFGPGTRLLVL.

The genes are TRBV5-6 and TRBJ1-6; 9 nucleotides agree with TRBD1. Trimming took 2 bases from V and 8 from J; bases not matched to a gene: 2. This CDR3 comprises 14 residues. CDR1 SGHDT and CDR2 YYEEEE come from the germline V gene. CDR3 in amino acids: CASSLRTGDSPLHF. The CDR3 bases are TGTGCCAGCAGCTTAAGGACAGGGGATTCACCCCTCCACTTT.

The chain links TRBV2 to TRBJ2-7; tentative D call: TRBD2 (5 bases). The CDR3 is 15 amino acids. CDR1 SNHLY and CDR2 FYNNEI come from the germline V gene. V lost 4 bases and J lost 4, with 17 bases in between. The CDR3 sequence is CASSGGGLTKYEQYF. DNA of the CDR3: TGTGCCAGCAGTGGAGGAGGACTGACGAAATACGAGCAGTACTTC.

The chain carries TRBV15 and TRBJ2-4, with TRBD2 as a possible D gene (5 bases). Germline V gene lookup returns CDR1 LNHNV and CDR2 YYDKDF (reference sequence). The ends were cut back, 0 bases at V and 7 bases at J, with 10 bases in the middle. This CDR3 comprises 14 residues. CDR3: CATSRDGRGNIQYF. In nucleotides, the CDR3 is TGTGCCACCAGCAGAGATGGTAGAGGGAACATTCAGTACTTC.

V is TRBV5-1 and J is TRBJ2-3; 9 nucleotides match TRBD1. Germline V gene sequence: CDR1 SGHRS, CDR2 YFSETQ. This CDR3 is 16 amino acids long. V lost 4 bases and J lost 4; bases outside the gene matches: 10. The CDR3 region is CASSITGGAGADTQYF. In DNA, the CDR3 is TGCGCCAGCAGCATAACAGGGGGCGCGGGTGCAGATACGCAGTATTTT.

The V call is TRBV10-3, the J call TRBJ1-4; TRBD1 matches at 9 bases. The ends lost 5 bases at V and 5 bases at J; junction bases unmatched: 12. Germline V gene sequence: CDR1 ENHRY, CDR2 SYGVKD. This CDR3 spans 17 amino acids. In DNA form, the CDR3 reads TGTGCCATCAGTAGGGAGTTCTCCGGGACAGGGAATGAAAAACTGTTTTTT. Encoded protein: CAISREFSGTGNEKLFF.